These T cell receptor beta chains were read from a single sample in a study of blood T cell repertoires in COVID-19. The protocol was immunoSEQ multiplex PCR, while the TCRdb copy is restricted to in-frame clones and leaves out a portion. The data contain 150,000 to 200,000 clones, 87% of them seen just once; the ten biggest clones take up over 4.5%. The sequencing input was peripheral blood. The source is a human donor in a cohort sampled during active COVID-19. Both conserved end residues are part of each CDR3. The order of the fields is CDR3 protein, CDR3 DNA, clone size, J gene, D gene, V gene. A D gene is named only where the DNA matches it firmly. Not every row has a clone size; where given, it reads once, few, many or a size class.

CDR3: CASSNGHPDSGNTIYF; DNA: TGTGCCAGCAGCAATGGCCACCCTGACTCTGGAAACACCATATATTTT; size: -; J: TRBJ1-3; D: -; V: TRBV21-1
CDR3: CASRWGGVPTEAFF; DNA: TGTGCCAGTAGATGGGGGGGGGTTCCCACTGAAGCTTTCTTT; size: -; J: TRBJ1-1; D: -; V: TRBV19
CDR3: CASSLAVGANSPLHF; DNA: TGTGCCAGCAGCTTAGCGGTAGGGGCTAATTCACCCCTCCACTTT; size: -; J: TRBJ1-6; D: -; V: TRBV7-8
CDR3: CASRVKAGGPYNEQFF; DNA: TGTGCCAGCAGGGTGAAAGCGGGAGGGCCCTACAATGAGCAGTTCTTC; size: once; J: TRBJ2-1; D: TRBD2; V: TRBV7-8
CDR3: CASSSGTGGLYEQYF; DNA: TGTGCCAGCAGTTCCGGGACAGGTGGCCTATACGAGCAGTACTTC; size: -; J: TRBJ2-7; D: TRBD1; V: TRBV27
CDR3: CASSLQTGSNSPLHF; DNA: TGTGCCAGCAGCTTGCAGACAGGATCAAATTCACCCCTCCACTTT; size: -; J: TRBJ1-6; D: -; V: TRBV7-2
CDR3: CASSVSGEQYF; DNA: TGTGCCAGCTCAGTTAGCGGCGAGCAGTACTTC; size: few; J: TRBJ2-7; D: -; V: TRBV18
CDR3: CASSATGTSMGHEQYF; DNA: TGTGCCAGCAGCGCCACCGGGACTAGCATGGGACACGAGCAGTACTTC; size: -; J: TRBJ2-7; D: TRBD2; V: TRBV9
CDR3: CASSYTGVPAYEQYF; DNA: TGCGCCAGCAGCTATACAGGGGTCCCCGCCTACGAGCAGTACTTC; size: once; J: TRBJ2-7; D: TRBD1; V: TRBV5-1
CDR3: CASSPKALASSYEQYF; DNA: TGTGCCAGCTCACCAAAGGCACTAGCGAGCTCCTACGAGCAGTACTTC; size: -; J: TRBJ2-7; D: TRBD2; V: TRBV18
CDR3: CASSRTGGPYEQYF; DNA: TGTGCCAGCAGCCGGACAGGGGGCCCCTACGAGCAGTACTTC; size: -; J: TRBJ2-7; D: TRBD1; V: TRBV7-9
CDR3: CASSEIWTAGEQYF; DNA: TGTGCCAGCAGTGAAATATGGACAGCGGGGGAGCAGTACTTC; size: -; J: TRBJ2-7; D: -; V: TRBV6-1
CDR3: CASSSGIFNMNTEAFF; DNA: TGTGCCAGCAGCTCCGGGATATTCAACATGAACACTGAAGCTTTCTTT; size: -; J: TRBJ1-1; D: -; V: TRBV5-8
CDR3: CASTPGEGPRFSPLHF; DNA: TGTGCCAGCACTCCAGGGGAAGGACCGAGATTCTCACCCCTCCACTTT; size: -; J: TRBJ1-6; D: -; V: TRBV9
CDR3: CASSLEGIEQYF; DNA: TGTGCCAGCAGCTTAGAGGGGATCGAGCAGTACTTC; size: -; J: TRBJ2-7; D: -; V: TRBV7-9
CDR3: CASSTGHPSNTEAFF; DNA: TGTGCCAGCAGTACGGGACATCCCTCGAACACTGAAGCTTTCTTT; size: -; J: TRBJ1-1; D: -; V: TRBV6-6